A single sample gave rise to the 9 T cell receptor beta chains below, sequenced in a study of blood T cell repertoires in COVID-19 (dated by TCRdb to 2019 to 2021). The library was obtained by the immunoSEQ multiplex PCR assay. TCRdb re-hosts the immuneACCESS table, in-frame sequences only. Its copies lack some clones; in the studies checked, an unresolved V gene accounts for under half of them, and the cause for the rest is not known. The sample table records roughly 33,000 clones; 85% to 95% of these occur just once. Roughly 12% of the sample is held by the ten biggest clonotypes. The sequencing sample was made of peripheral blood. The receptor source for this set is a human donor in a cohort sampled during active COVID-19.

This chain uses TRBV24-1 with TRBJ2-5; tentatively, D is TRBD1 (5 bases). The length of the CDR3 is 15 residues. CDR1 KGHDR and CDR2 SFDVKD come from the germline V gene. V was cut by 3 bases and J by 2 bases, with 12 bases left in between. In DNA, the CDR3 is TGTGCCACCAGTGATCCTACAAACAGGCAAGAGACCCAGTACTTC. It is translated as CATSDPTNRQETQYF.

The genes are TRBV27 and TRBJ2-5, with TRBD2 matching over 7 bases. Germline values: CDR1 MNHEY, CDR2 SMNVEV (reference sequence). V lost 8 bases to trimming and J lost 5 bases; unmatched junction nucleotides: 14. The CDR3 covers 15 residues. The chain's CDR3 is CASRQAGRGGETQYF. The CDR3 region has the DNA TGTGCCAGCCGACAAGCGGGACGGGGAGGGGAGACCCAGTACTTC.

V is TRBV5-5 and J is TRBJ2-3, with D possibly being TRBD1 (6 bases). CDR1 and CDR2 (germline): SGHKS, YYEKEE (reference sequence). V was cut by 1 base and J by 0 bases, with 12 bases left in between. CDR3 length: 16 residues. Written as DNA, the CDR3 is TGTGCCAGCAGCTTGAACAGGGCGACTAGCACAGATACGCAGTATTTT. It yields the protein CASSLNRATSTDTQYF.

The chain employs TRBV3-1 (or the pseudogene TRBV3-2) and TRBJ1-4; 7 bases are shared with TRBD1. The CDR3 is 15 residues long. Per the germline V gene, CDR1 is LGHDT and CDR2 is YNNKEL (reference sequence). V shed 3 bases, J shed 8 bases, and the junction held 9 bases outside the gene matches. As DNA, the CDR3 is TGTGCCAGCAGCCAGAGTGGACAGGTGTGGGAAAAACTGTTTTTT. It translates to CASSQSGQVWEKLFF.

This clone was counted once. The CDR3 DNA sequence: TGCGCCAGCAGCTTGGTCCCCGGGTCTACTGAAGCTTTCTTT. As protein: CASSLVPGSTEAFF. This chain links TRBV5-1 with TRBJ1-1; D is uncertain. Germline V lookup: CDR1 SGHRS, CDR2 YFSETQ. There are 14 residues in the CDR3. With 0 bases removed from V and 5 bases from J, the gap between germline ends came to 11 bases.

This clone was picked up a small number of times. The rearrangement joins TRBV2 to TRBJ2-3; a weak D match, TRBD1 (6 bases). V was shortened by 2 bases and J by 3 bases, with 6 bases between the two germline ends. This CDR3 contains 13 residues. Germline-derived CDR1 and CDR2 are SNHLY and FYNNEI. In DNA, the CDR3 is TGTGCCAGCAGTGAACAGGGGACAGATACGCAGTATTTT. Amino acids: CASSEQGTDTQYF.

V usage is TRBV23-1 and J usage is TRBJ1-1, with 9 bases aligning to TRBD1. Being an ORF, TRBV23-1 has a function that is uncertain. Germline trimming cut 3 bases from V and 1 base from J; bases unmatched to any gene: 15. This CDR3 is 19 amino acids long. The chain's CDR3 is CASSHCLIDRGTGNTEAFF. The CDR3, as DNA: TGCGCCAGCAGTCATTGTTTAATTGACAGGGGGACGGGGAACACTGAAGCTTTCTTT.

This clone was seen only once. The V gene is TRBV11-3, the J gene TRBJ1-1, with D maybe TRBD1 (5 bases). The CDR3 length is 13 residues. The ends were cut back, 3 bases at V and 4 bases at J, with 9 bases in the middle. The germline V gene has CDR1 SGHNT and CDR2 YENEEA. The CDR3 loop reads CASSFDRTTEAFF. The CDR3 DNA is TGTGCCAGCAGCTTTGACAGAACCACTGAAGCTTTCTTT.

CDR3 region: CASSQDAGTASSYNEQFF. As DNA, the CDR3 is TGTGCCAGCAGCCAAGATGCCGGGACTGCTAGCTCCTACAATGAGCAGTTCTTC. V is TRBV3-1 (or the pseudogene TRBV3-2) and J is TRBJ2-1, with D perhaps TRBD2 (6 bases). This CDR3 is built from 18 residues. Germline CDR1 is LGHDT and CDR2 is YNNKEL (reference sequence). The V and J ends lost 0 bases and 0 bases respectively, with 15 bases between them.